What follows are 19 T cell receptor beta chains derived from one specimen sequenced in a study of blood T cells in healthy people across ages. For the second PCR, which ran for 7 to 11 cycles, a sample-barcoded 5' primer and a J-beta primer mix were used. TCRdb re-called the 5' RACE reads through MiXCR, storing one row per CDR3 protein. The sample lists 850,000 to 1,100,000 distinct CDR3 sequences, under 40% occurring once. Sequencing was performed on blood. These receptors originate from a man in his late teens or twenties in good health.

With respect to this clonotype: A read error is likely, as this CDR3 ends without the conserved phenylalanine or tryptophan. The chain has TRBV12-3 or TRBV12-4 and TRBJ2-7, with D perhaps matching TRBD1 (6 bases). This CDR3 has 13 amino acids. V shed 6 bases and J shed 4 bases, with 13 bases lying between them. The CDR3: CASSYRVQYEQYL. In DNA, the CDR3 is TGTGCCAGCAGCTACAGGGTGCAGTACGAGCAGTACTTA.

The V gene is TRBV9, the J gene TRBJ1-1; 7 bases are a match to TRBD1. The germline V gene encodes CDR1 SGDLS and CDR2 YYNGEE. This CDR3 is built from 13 residues. The V and J ends lost 4 bases and 9 bases, in that order; junction bases with no gene match: 9. The CDR3 sequence is CASSREAGQKAFF. The CDR3 nucleotides read TGTGCCAGCAGCCGAGAGGCGGGACAGAAAGCTTTCTTT. Together with reference TRBV9 and TRBJ1-1, the CDR3 gives the full variable domain: DSGVTQTPKHLITATGQRVTLRCSPRSGDLSVYWYQQSLDQGLQFLIQYYNGEERAKGNILERFSAQQFPDLHSELNLSSLELGDSALYFCASSREAGQKAFFGQGTRLTVV.

The table lists this clonotype with a few counts. The chain couples TRBV12-3 or TRBV12-4 to TRBJ1-4, with D uncertain. The germline V and J ends were trimmed by 5 bases and 12 bases, with 10 bases remaining between them. There are 11 residues in the CDR3. Written as DNA, the CDR3 is TGTGCCAGCAGTCTCCGCACGGAACTGTTTTTT. Translated, it gives CASSLRTELFF.

This clonotype was observed a few times. V and J are TRBV6-2 or TRBV6-3 and TRBJ2-2; D possibly uses TRBD1 or TRBD2 (6 bases each). Trimming stripped 6 bases from V and 0 bases from J, with 8 bases between. This CDR3 is built from 14 residues. From germline, CDR1 is MNHEY and CDR2 SVGEGT. CDR3 in DNA: TGTGCCAGCAGAAGGGGGGCGAACACCGGGGAGCTGTTTTTT. It is translated as CASRRGANTGELFF.

With regard to this clonotype: Compared with germline, one end of the junction differs, possibly owing to a read error. The V and J genes are TRBV3-1 and TRBJ1-1, with D hard to call. The CDR3 totals 13 residues. Germline V gives CDR1 LGHDT, CDR2 YNNKEL (reference sequence). The CDR3 protein is CASSPRMNTEVFF. The CDR3, as DNA: TGTGCCAGCAGCCCTCGGATGAACACTGAAGTTTTCTTT.

V is TRBV12-3 or TRBV12-4 and J is TRBJ1-3, with TRBD1 matching 7 bases. J was trimmed by 4 bases and V by 4 bases; bases with no gene match: 4. This CDR3 comprises 14 residues. In DNA, the CDR3 is TGTGCCAGCAGTTCTGGGACAGCCGGAAACACCATATATTTT. Translation gives CASSSGTAGNTIYF.

The chain has TRBV5-1 and TRBJ2-5; D is possibly TRBD1 (6 bases). Germline-derived CDR1 and CDR2 are SGHRS and YFSETQ. The V gene lost 2 bases and the J gene lost 1 base, with 21 bases spanning the gap. CDR3 length: 18 residues. In nucleotides, the CDR3 is TGCGCCAGCAGCTTTGGGGTTTACCGGGACACCATCCAAGAGACCCAGTACTTC. It encodes CASSFGVYRDTIQETQYF.

The sample holds a few counts of this clonotype. V gene TRBV6-1 combines with J gene TRBJ1-2; D gene ambiguous. The germline V gene encodes CDR1 MNHNS and CDR2 SASEGT. Trimming took off 6 bases at V and 3 bases at J, with 26 bases between the two ends. This CDR3 spans 18 amino acids. The CDR3 DNA reads TGTGCCAGCAGCCTAACGGCCATAACAACCGCAAGGCACTATGGCTACACCTTC. It translates to CASSLTAITTARHYGYTF.

This clonotype turned up a few times. The V gene is TRBV27, the J gene TRBJ1-2; 10 bases fit TRBD1. The CDR3 has 12 amino acids. Germline lookup yields CDR1 MNHEY and CDR2 SMNVEV (reference sequence). The V gene end was trimmed by 6 bases and the J gene end by 6 bases; junction bases not matched to a gene: 1. In nucleotides, the CDR3 is TGTGCCAGCAGCGACAGGGGGCATGGCTACACCTTC. Its protein is CASSDRGHGYTF.

This chain connects TRBV5-1 to TRBJ2-1, with D tentatively TRBD1 (6 bases). There are 15 residues in the CDR3. Germline V gives CDR1 SGHRS, CDR2 YFSETQ. Trimming took off 1 base at V and 6 bases at J, with 14 bases between the two ends. CDR3 bases: TGCGCCAGCAGCTTGCGGCGCACAGGGTCCAATGAGCAGTTCTTC. This encodes CASSLRRTGSNEQFF.

This clonotype was seen a handful of times. The gene calls are TRBV7-9 and TRBJ2-3; 9 nucleotides match TRBD2. Unmatched junction bases numbered 5, after V lost 2 bases and J lost 2 bases. The germline V gene has CDR1 SEHNR and CDR2 FQNEAQ (reference sequence). The CDR3 has 16 amino acids. The CDR3 region is CASSLIAGAATDTQYF. The CDR3, as DNA: TGTGCCAGCAGCTTAATAGCGGGGGCCGCCACAGATACGCAGTATTTT.

This clonotype was seen more than once but under ten times. It may be a read error: a sequence one base away is much more abundant. The gene calls are TRBV12-3 or TRBV12-4 and TRBJ2-3; D remains ambiguous. This CDR3 spans 12 amino acids. V was cut by 3 bases and J by 4 bases, with 5 bases left in between. The CDR3 nucleotides are TGTGCCAGCAGTTTTTGGGCAGATACGCAGTATTTT. Translation gives CASSFWADTQYF.

The chain couples TRBV2 to TRBJ1-4; unclear D gene. This CDR3 contains 11 residues. Germline CDR1 SNHLY, CDR2 FYNNEI. Between the trimmed V and J ends, which lost 6 bases and 7 bases, there was a span of 6 bases. The CDR3: CASSPIEKLFF. CDR3 in DNA: TGTGCCAGCAGCCCCATTGAAAAACTGTTTTTT.

The V gene is TRBV5-1, the J gene TRBJ1-1; 10 bases agree with TRBD1. CDR1 and CDR2 (germline): SGHRS, YFSETQ. The CDR3 is made up of 17 amino acids. V was pared by 4 bases and J by 0 bases, with 9 bases of the junction left unmatched. Here the CDR3 reads CASSPSSGTGVNTEAFF. CDR3 nucleotides: TGCGCCAGCAGCCCTTCCTCCGGGACAGGGGTGAACACTGAAGCTTTCTTT.

This clonotype has just a few counts. The gene calls are TRBV4-3 and TRBJ2-5, with D possibly being TRBD1 (5 bases). The CDR3 is 15 residues long. Germline V gives CDR1 LGHNA, CDR2 YSLEER. The ends were cut back, 1 base at V and 4 bases at J, with 13 bases in the middle. The CDR3 nucleotides read TGCGCCAGCAGCCAAGGCCACGACAGCCTAGAGACCCAGTACTTC. Translating gives CASSQGHDSLETQYF.

This sequence joins TRBV3-1 and TRBJ2-7; D is unresolved. The DNA matches TRBJ2-5 better at its end, which makes the J call doubtful. This CDR3 has 14 residues. The germline CDR1 and CDR2 sequences are LGHDT and YNNKEL (reference sequence). The CDR3 reads CASSQDRVSETQYF. CDR3 sequence (DNA): TGTGCCAGCAGCCAAGATCGAGTCTCGGAGACCCAGTACTTC.

The chain combines TRBV12-3 or TRBV12-4 with TRBJ1-3; 10 positions match TRBD1. This CDR3 is built from 16 residues. After removal of 6 bases from V and 1 base from J, the junction contained 6 bases not matched to a gene. The CDR3 coding sequence is TGTGCCAGCAGCCTCGACAGGGGGCAGTCTGGAAACACCATATATTTT. This translates into CASSLDRGQSGNTIYF.

This clonotype occurred many times. For the CDR3, the DNA is TGTGCCATCAGTGAGGGGACCGTCTATGGCTACACCTTC. Its protein is CAISEGTVYGYTF. V is TRBV10-3 and J is TRBJ1-2, with D perhaps TRBD1 (5 bases). The CDR3 extends over 13 amino acids. The germline V and J ends were trimmed by 2 bases and 4 bases, with 8 bases remaining between them. Per germline, CDR1 ENHRY and CDR2 SYGVKD.

This clonotype was recorded at least ten times. The V and J genes are TRBV7-2 and TRBJ2-4; D possibly corresponds to TRBD1 (6 bases). Germline lookup yields CDR1 SGHTA and CDR2 FQGNSA. CDR3 length equals 13 residues. The germline V and J ends were trimmed by 1 base and 13 bases, with 14 bases remaining between them. CDR3 nucleotides: TGTGCCAGCAGCTTAGACAGGGAGTCTGAGCAGTACTTC. Encoded protein: CASSLDRESEQYF. The whole variable domain, filled in from reference TRBV7-2 and TRBJ2-4, reads GAGVSQSPSNKVTEKGKDVELRCDPISGHTALYWYRQSLGQGLEFLIYFQGNSAPDKSGLPSDRFSAERTGGSVSTLTIQRTQQEDSAVYLCASSLDRESEQYFGAGTRLSVL.